This T cell receptor beta chain was profiled in a study of human T cells and chemical hapten exposure. Study conclusions and caveats: Controls formed significantly fewer large CDR3 similarity clusters than expanded TCRs did. The number of TCRs over 1 in 1000 frequency stayed unchanged after DPC.

As concerns this clonotype: Its antigen is unidentified.

Source study methods: From around 25,000 to 690,000 TCRs were found per sample, with a median of 95,638. One entry per CDR3 protein results from TCRdb running MiXCR on the RACE reads. These V and J calls originate from TCRdb's pipeline instead of the authors' own analysis. Counted here are about 120,000 distinct CDR3 sequences, around an eighth occurring once; the ten biggest clones make up 2.5% to 3.5%. The time point: pre-sensitization, week 0. Described treatment: therapeutic diphenylcyclopropenone sensitization with weekly scalp DPC. V shed 3 bases and J shed 6 bases, with 5 bases lying between them. This CDR3 region has 11 residues. CDR1 SQVTM and CDR2 ANQGSEA come from the germline V gene.

This TCR derives from a woman in her late teens or twenties with alopecia areata. Some clones in this sample may be carry-over from other donors' samples. The starting material was whole blood, obtained in connection with sensitization to the hapten diphenylcyclopropenone (DPC). The chain uses TRBV29-1 and TRBJ2-2, with no clear D. CDR3 coding DNA: TGCAGCGTTGATCGGTCCGGGGAGCTGTTTTTT. Protein sequence: CSVDRSGELFF.